The entry below describes one T cell receptor (beta chain). The sample is drawn from a study of cytomegalovirus exposure and HLA in healthy donors. PCR amplification relied on 60 Vbeta primers (plus 13 Jbeta primers). Profiling relied on immunoSEQ multiplex PCR, and the TCRdb table lists in-frame clones only, not all of them. The sample holds about 140,000 clones, approximately 80% seen once. CDR1 and CDR2 (germline): MNHEY, SVGAGI. V gave up 8 bases and J gave up 1 base, with 15 bases separating them. This CDR3 region has 15 residues. This receptor was identified in a woman between 40 and 55 years old in good health and CMV-seropositive. The sequenced material came from PBMCs. The chain links TRBV6-5 to TRBJ2-1; tentatively, D is TRBD1 (5 bases). CDR3 nucleotides: TGTGCCAGCTTTCTAGGGGCTTCATCCTACAATGAGCAGTTCTTC. Its protein product is CASFLGASSYNEQFF.